This T cell receptor beta chain was sequenced during a study of shared clonotypes between healthy human individuals. The study's findings and limits: The study drew on few donors, limiting represented genetic and exposure-history diversity. Generation probabilities of non-shared clonotypes were lower (relative to those shared by all four donors).

Using immunoSEQ multiplex PCR, the repertoire was profiled, and TCRdb retains in-frame clones only, with some absent. The sample contains about 2.4 million clones, approximately 94% of which appear only once. The CDR3 length is 16 residues. Germline loops: CDR1 KGHSH, CDR2 LQKENI. V gave up 4 bases and J gave up 4 bases; unmatched junction bases: 6. Regarding this clone: The antigen is unknown.

The sequencing input was naive CD4+ T cells from PBMCs. Specified subset: CD45RA+ positively selected. The sequence was obtained from a man younger than 35 in good health. Some clones in this sample may be carry-over from other donors' samples. The chain uses TRBV18 and TRBJ1-5; 11 bases agree with TRBD1. The CDR3 sequence is CASSLSRDRGNQPQHF. DNA for the CDR3: TGTGCCAGCTCACTATCCCGGGACAGGGGGAATCAGCCCCAGCATTTT.